These 14 T cell receptor beta chains came from one sample sequenced in a study of regulatory T cells in long-lasting Graves disease (dated by TCRdb to 2020 to 2023). Library prep was done by multiplex PCR. These reads were obtained on an Illumina HiSeq 4000. To build TCR beta libraries, CDR3 regions were amplified by Arm-PCR using iRepertoire HTBI primers. TCRdb reanalyzed the raw reads on its own, using fastp at Q25 for trimming and MiXCR for clone calling, and kept in-frame beta chains. Each CDR3 protein gets just one entry, which takes the most common genes and DNA from the rows behind it. The sample contains 350,000 to 500,000 distinct CDR3 sequences, 16% of them found a single time. The ten largest clones add up to about 11% of the sample. The time point label, as the study defines it: newly diagnosed GD, antithyroid drugs for less than 3 months. RNA was extracted from PBMCs in TRIzol for both TCR sequencing and RNA sequencing.

The same sample was also used in a study of T cells in Graves' hyperthyroidism and ophthalmopathy.

The sequencing here drew on peripheral blood mononuclear cells (PBMCs), taken at new diagnosis, from a patient treated with antithyroid drugs. All receptors come from a woman between 25 and 40 years old with Graves disease. Donor details come from another sample of the same person, matched by shared clones.

This clonotype appeared many times. This sequence joins TRBV28 and TRBJ2-3; 7 nucleotides match TRBD2. CDR3 length: 19 amino acids. V lost 4 bases to trimming and J lost 0 bases; unmatched junction nucleotides: 16. The germline CDR1 and CDR2 sequences are MDHEN and SYDVKM. The CDR3 DNA reads as TGTGCCAGCAGTTACCCCCCCGGGACTAAACTCTCTAGCACAGATACGCAGTATTTT. Residues: CASSYPPGTKLSSTDTQYF.

This clonotype was seen only a few times. The CDR3 region is CSARDRVSSIQYF. The CDR3 DNA is TGCAGTGCTAGAGATAGGGTTTCTTCCATTCAGTACTTC. The chain recombines TRBV20-1 with TRBJ2-4; no firm D call. The germline CDR1 and CDR2 sequences are DFQATT and SNEGSKA (reference sequence). CDR3 length equals 13 residues. Trimming removed 0 bases from V and 9 bases from J, with 12 bases in between.

This clonotype was seen at least ten times. The chain uses TRBV24-1 and TRBJ2-2; tentatively, D is TRBD1 (5 bases). Trimming shortened V by 4 bases and J by 0 bases, and 8 bases separated the two germline ends. The length of the CDR3 is 15 residues. CDR1 is KGHDR and CDR2 is SFDVKD in the germline V gene. The CDR3 loop is CATSDRTSNTGELFF. The CDR3 nucleotides read TGTGCCACCAGTGACCGGACATCGAACACCGGGGAGCTGTTTTTT.

The rearrangement links TRBV7-9 to TRBJ2-5; D is uncertain. Trimming left V 1 base short and J 0 bases short, with 6 bases between. The CDR3 covers 14 residues. The germline gives CDR1 SEHNR, CDR2 FQNEAQ (reference sequence). The CDR3 spells CASSLGQDQETQYF. CDR3 bases: TGTGCCAGCAGCTTAGGACAAGACCAAGAGACCCAGTACTTC.

This clonotype has more than one count but fewer than ten. The chain recombines TRBV29-1 with TRBJ2-1; maybe TRBD2 (5 bases). V dropped 4 bases and J dropped 4 bases, with 14 bases sitting between them. Germline CDR1 is SQVTM and CDR2 is ANQGSEA. The CDR3 spans 14 residues. The CDR3 sequence: CSVVRWERYNEQFF. CDR3 in DNA: TGCAGCGTTGTAAGGTGGGAGAGGTACAATGAGCAGTTCTTC.

On this clonotype: A much larger clonotype is one base distant, so this may be a read error. A read error is likely, as this CDR3 ends without the conserved phenylalanine or tryptophan. The chain uses TRBV20-1 and TRBJ2-7; 11 nucleotides agree with TRBD2. V trimming: 5 bases; J trimming: 6 bases; junction bases outside the gene matches: 6. The CDR3 has 13 amino acids. The germline V gene has CDR1 DFQATT and CDR2 SNEGSKA (reference sequence). CDR3: CSALAGGPVEQYS. In DNA form, the CDR3 reads TGCAGTGCTTTAGCGGGAGGGCCGGTCGAGCAGTACTCC.

Many counts were recorded for this clonotype. The chain joins TRBV3-1 to TRBJ1-1; a possible D gene is TRBD1 (5 bases). Germline V gene lookup returns CDR1 LGHDT and CDR2 YNNKEL (reference sequence). V lost 1 base, J lost 1 base, and 10 bases lay in between. CDR3 length equals 15 residues. The CDR3 nucleotides are TGTGCCAGCAGCCAAGGTCAGGGTCGGAACACTGAAGCTTTCTTT. Translated, it gives CASSQGQGRNTEAFF.

This clonotype showed up many times. The rearrangement joins TRBV20-1 to TRBJ2-4; TRBD1 aligns across 8 bases. Germline assignment: CDR1 DFQATT and CDR2 SNEGSKA (reference sequence). This CDR3 region has 21 residues. V gave up 4 bases and J gave up 0 bases; unmatched junction bases: 23. The CDR3 spells CSATAPGQDRRVILAKNIQYF. The CDR3 nucleotides read TGCAGTGCTACAGCTCCGGGACAGGACCGGAGAGTGATTCTAGCCAAAAACATTCAGTACTTC.

Turning to this clonotype: Since a far larger clone is one base different, this is likely a read error. The chain combines TRBV28 with TRBJ2-7; TRBD1 might be the D (6 bases). Trimming removed 5 bases at V and 7 bases at J, with 21 bases between. From germline, CDR1 is MDHEN and CDR2 SYDVKM. The CDR3 covers 15 residues. The DNA for the CDR3 is TGTGCCAGCAGTCCTACAGGGTGGGGTTGGAATGAGCAGTACTTC. Its protein product is CASSPTGWGWNEQYF.

At least ten counts were recorded for this clonotype. This chain uses TRBV12-3 or TRBV12-4 with TRBJ1-6; D not certain. The CDR3 length is 16 residues. V was shortened by 4 bases and J by 5 bases, with 15 bases between the two germline ends. DNA for the CDR3: TGTGCCAGCAGTTCGGGTAACGGGCAAGATAATTCACCCCTCCACTTT. Translating it yields CASSSGNGQDNSPLHF.

This clonotype was counted ten times or more. This chain joins TRBV12-3 or TRBV12-4 and TRBJ2-1, with 7 bases lining up with TRBD2. This CDR3 has 15 amino acids. After removal of 4 bases from V and 4 bases from J, the junction contained 7 bases not matched to a gene. In DNA, the CDR3 is TGTGCCAGCAGTTCGAGGGCCGGGGGGTACAATGAGCAGTTCTTC. Amino acid sequence: CASSSRAGGYNEQFF.

The V and J genes are TRBV15 and TRBJ2-1, with 8 positions matching TRBD2. Germline CDR1 is LNHNV and CDR2 is YYDKDF (reference sequence). J gave up 9 bases and V 1 base, and 5 bases lay outside the gene matches. The CDR3 runs to 14 residues. Here the CDR3 DNA reads TGTGCCACCAGCAGAGGCGGGGGGAACCGTGAGCAGTTCTTC. Amino acids: CATSRGGGNREQFF.

In this sample, this clonotype turned up many times. The chain joins TRBV11-1 to TRBJ1-1; weak D call: TRBD1 (5 bases). Germline lookup yields CDR1 SGHAT and CDR2 FQDESV (reference sequence). Trimming took off 4 bases at V and 10 bases at J, with 19 bases between the two ends. This CDR3 comprises 14 residues. The CDR3 sequence is CASSSKGRPSRAFF. In nucleotides, the CDR3 is TGTGCCAGCAGCTCGAAGGGACGGCCCTCACGAGCTTTCTTT.

In its sample, this clonotype was seen a few times. A junction end diverges from the germline sequence, so it may reflect a read error. The chain carries TRBV7-6 and TRBJ2-2, with 7 bases that match TRBD1. There are 13 residues in the CDR3. Germline CDR1 is SGHVS and CDR2 is FNYEAQ. This CDR3 reads CASRGKGTGELFF. The CDR3 DNA sequence: TGTGCAAGCAGGGGGAAGGGAACCGGGGAGCTGTTTTTT.